This paragraph covers one T cell receptor (beta chain) sequence. The data were taken from a study of technical replicates of blood from a few donors. The CDR3 has 18 amino acids. Method: immunoSEQ multiplex PCR; TCRdb's copy keeps in-frame clones and lacks some. The sample yields over 50,000 clones, more than 85% seen once. The clonotype comes from a human donor in good health. Some clones in this sample may be carry-over from other donors' samples. Material for sequencing was PBMCs. The rearrangement uses TRBV12-2 and TRBJ2-1; the table gives TRBD2 as D, unverified against the DNA. TRBV12-2 is flagged as a pseudogene. CDR3: CASRLPAQERGGDNEQFF. CDR3 in DNA: TGTGCAAGTCGCTTACCCGCCCAAGAGCGGGGGGGTGACAATGAGCAGTTCTTC.